The clone carrying this T cell receptor beta chain has a handful of counts. This sample was included in a study of blood T cells in healthy people across ages. The authors ran a second PCR of roughly 7 to 11 cycles using a sample-barcoded 5' primer and a J-beta primer mix. TCRdb fed the 5' RACE reads into MiXCR, producing one record per CDR3 protein. The data contain 550,000 to 600,000 distinct CDR3 sequences, 25% to 30% of them singletons. The V gene lost 2 bases and the J gene lost 4 bases, with 9 bases spanning the gap. This CDR3 has 13 amino acids. Germline V gene sequence: CDR1 SGDLS, CDR2 YYNGEE.

Material for sequencing was blood. The chain recombines TRBV9 with TRBJ1-1; D not resolved. The sequence was collected from an older woman in good health. Written as DNA, the CDR3 is TGTGCCAGCAGCGTTCTCGGCGGCACTGAAGCTTTCTTT. Amino acids: CASSVLGGTEAFF.